This passage covers 29 T cell receptor beta chains from one sample sequenced in a study of vaccination effects on CD4 cells after COVID-19. The method was immunoSEQ multiplex PCR; TCRdb's version includes in-frame clones alone and lacks a portion of them. This repertoire shows around 75,000 clones, over 65% found once; its top ten account for more than 5%. These receptors have no identified antigens. Using viral peptide pools, the ViraFEST assay grew out antigen-specific CD4+ T cells prior to sequencing. Following culture for more than 9 days, CD4+ T cells were isolated. A positive SARS-CoV-2 PCR test fell between March and December 2020. Material: CD4+ T cells from PBMCs cultured with HIV peptides, obtained before COVID-19 vaccination. Sample subset: HIV-1 Nef peptide pool negative control/reference culture. These TCRs come from a human donor who had a prior SARS-CoV-2 infection.

The chain uses TRBV11-3 and TRBJ2-1, with 10 bases identical to TRBD1. The germline CDR1 and CDR2 sequences are SGHNT and YENEEA. CDR3 length equals 17 residues. V was clipped by 0 bases and J by 4 bases; unmatched bases: 6. CDR3 region: CASSLEGGDRGYNEQFF. The CDR3 DNA follows: TGTGCCAGCAGCTTAGAGGGGGGGGACAGGGGTTACAATGAGCAGTTCTTC. The whole variable domain, remainder taken from reference TRBV11-3 and TRBJ2-1, is EAGVVQSPRYKIIEKKQPVAFWCNPISGHNTLYWYLQNLGQGPELLIRYENEEAVDDSQLPKDRFSAERLKGVDSTLKIQPAELGDSAVYLCASSLEGGDRGYNEQFFGPGTRLTVL.

This clone has a single count. The chain carries TRBV30 and TRBJ2-7; D is perhaps TRBD1 or TRBD2 (5 bases each). The length of the CDR3 is 14 residues. The V and J ends lost 3 bases and 0 bases respectively, with 12 bases between them. Germline CDR1 and CDR2: GTSNPN and SVGIG (reference sequence). This chain's CDR3 is CAWRSAGSSYEQYF. The CDR3, as DNA: TGTGCCTGGAGGTCGGCAGGGAGCTCCTACGAGCAGTACTTC.

This chain uses TRBV28 with TRBJ1-1, with TRBD1 matching 10 bases. V was pared by 4 bases and J by 4 bases, with 15 bases of the junction left unmatched. Germline V gene lookup returns CDR1 MDHEN and CDR2 SYDVKM. CDR3 length equals 18 residues. CDR3 DNA: TGTGCCAGCAGTTCCATGTCCGGGTCCGGGACAGGGGCCACTGAAGCTTTCTTT. It translates to CASSSMSGSGTGATEAFF.

The chain couples TRBV24-1 to TRBJ2-1, with TRBD1 matching 7 bases. There are 15 residues in the CDR3. J gave up 0 bases and V 10 bases, and 8 bases lay outside the gene matches. Germline CDR1 and CDR2: KGHDR and SFDVKD. The CDR3 nucleotides read TGTGCCACTGCGAAGGGGGCTACCTCCTACAATGAGCAGTTCTTC. Encoded protein: CATAKGATSYNEQFF.

This chain uses TRBV3-1 (or the pseudogene TRBV3-2) with TRBJ2-7, with D hard to call. The germline V gene has CDR1 LGHDT and CDR2 YNNKEL (reference sequence). The CDR3 totals 13 residues. The V and J ends lost 3 bases and 6 bases respectively, with 12 bases between them. CDR3 sequence: CASSQGPRSEQYF. The CDR3 DNA is TGTGCCAGCAGCCAGGGTCCGAGGAGCGAGCAGTACTTC.

This clone has only a few counts. The CDR3 loop reads CASSLNRGQAQFF. CDR3 in DNA: TGTGCCAGCAGCTTGAATAGGGGGCAGGCGCAGTTCTTC. The rearrangement joins TRBV7-9 to TRBJ2-1, with 7 nucleotides matching TRBD1. There are 13 residues in the CDR3. V was clipped by 3 bases and J by 12 bases; unmatched bases: 8. Germline loops: CDR1 SEHNR, CDR2 FQNEAQ (reference sequence).

This chain links TRBV7-2 with TRBJ2-4; D gene uncertain. The V gene lost 3 bases and the J gene lost 8 bases, with 11 bases spanning the gap. Germline V gene sequence: CDR1 SGHTA, CDR2 FQGNSA. The CDR3 totals 13 residues. The CDR3 sequence: CASSFGPRDIQYF. The CDR3 DNA sequence: TGTGCCAGCAGCTTCGGTCCTAGGGACATTCAGTACTTC.

The chain carries TRBV9 and TRBJ2-3; D may be TRBD1 or TRBD2 (5 bases each). The CDR3 is 16 amino acids. V lost 3 bases, J lost 1 base, and 15 bases lay in between. Germline V CDR1 and CDR2: SGDLS, YYNGEE. CDR3 nucleotides: TGTGCCAGCAGCGAGGGACGATCGACTCGCACAGATACGCAGTATTTT. Translating it yields CASSEGRSTRTDTQYF.

This rearrangement joins TRBV6-5 to TRBJ1-3, with 10 bases that match TRBD1. This CDR3 spans 15 amino acids. Germline CDR1 and CDR2: MNHEY and SVGAGI. The V segment lost 5 bases and the J segment 2 bases; nucleotides outside the gene matches: 3. The CDR3 DNA sequence: TGTGCCAGCAGTAGACAGGGGGCTGCTGGAAACACCATATATTTT. Translated: CASSRQGAAGNTIYF.

Within the sample, this clone is medium-sized. The chain has TRBV19 and TRBJ1-1, with no clear D. This CDR3 comprises 13 residues. The germline V gene encodes CDR1 LNHDA and CDR2 SQIVND (reference sequence). V dropped 6 bases and J dropped 1 base, with 9 bases sitting between them. The CDR3 DNA reads as TGTGCCAGTAGCGTACAGAGGAACACTGAAGCTTTCTTT. Translated, it gives CASSVQRNTEAFF.

The V gene is TRBV7-9, the J gene TRBJ2-1, with D possibly TRBD2 on 6 matching bases. Trimming cost V 7 bases and J 4 bases, with 11 bases left between them. The CDR3 consists of 13 residues. Germline V gives CDR1 SEHNR, CDR2 FQNEAQ (reference sequence). The CDR3 sequence is CASTGTHYNEQFF. As DNA, the CDR3 is TGTGCCAGCACCGGGACTCATTACAATGAGCAGTTCTTC.

This clone occurred a few times. V and J are TRBV4-2 and TRBJ1-5; 9 bases map to TRBD1. Germline V gene lookup returns CDR1 LGHNA and CDR2 YNFKEQ. CDR3 length: 16 amino acids. Losses at the gene ends were 0 bases for V and 7 bases for J; bases not matched to a gene: 7. CDR3 coding DNA: TGTGCCAGCAGCCAAGATCCGGGACAGGGAGGCCAGCCCCAGCATTTT. The encoded protein is CASSQDPGQGGQPQHF.

The J gene is TRBJ1-4, the V gene TRBV2; 7 bases match TRBD1. CDR1 is SNHLY and CDR2 is FYNNEI in the germline V gene. The CDR3 runs 15 residues. Trimming cost V 7 bases and J 2 bases; bases outside gene matches: 7. The CDR3 DNA follows: TGTGCCAGCAAAAGGGTACAGGGGACTAATGAAAAACTGTTTTTT. Translation gives CASKRVQGTNEKLFF.

This sequence joins TRBV27 and TRBJ2-5, with 10 bases matching TRBD1. The V and J ends lost 6 bases and 5 bases, in that order; junction bases with no gene match: 3. Germline V CDR1 and CDR2: MNHEY, SMNVEV (reference sequence). The CDR3 spans 13 residues. The DNA for the CDR3 is TGTGCCAGCAGGCGGACAGGGGGGGAGACCCAGTACTTC. It specifies CASRRTGGETQYF.

J is TRBJ2-7 and V is TRBV7-9; D may match TRBD1 or TRBD2 (5 bases each). The germline V and J ends were trimmed by 1 base and 2 bases, with 9 bases remaining between them. Germline CDR1 SEHNR, CDR2 FQNEAQ (reference sequence). CDR3 length: 14 residues. The CDR3 here is CASSLGGIPYEQYF. CDR3 in DNA: TGTGCCAGCAGCTTAGGGGGGATACCCTACGAGCAGTACTTC.

The genes are TRBV5-6 and TRBJ1-1; no definite D call. Germline V gives CDR1 SGHDT, CDR2 YYEEEE. With 0 bases removed from V and 5 bases from J, the gap between germline ends came to 11 bases. CDR3 length equals 14 residues. CDR3 in amino acids: CASSLVDGWTEAFF. DNA of the CDR3: TGTGCCAGCAGCTTGGTGGACGGGTGGACTGAAGCTTTCTTT. Combining the CDR3 with reference TRBV5-6 and TRBJ1-1 gives the whole variable domain DAGVTQSPTHLIKTRGQQVTLRCSPKSGHDTVSWYQQALGQGPQFIFQYYEEEERQRGNFPDRFSGHQFPNYSSELNVNALLLGDSALYLCASSLVDGWTEAFFGQGTRLTVV.

This CDR3 reads CAISYDRDYEQYF. For the CDR3, the DNA is TGTGCCATCAGTTATGACAGGGACTACGAGCAGTACTTC. V and J are TRBV10-3 and TRBJ2-7; 7 bases line up with TRBD1. CDR1 and CDR2 from the germline V gene are ENHRY and SYGVKD. The CDR3 has 13 amino acids. The V segment lost 5 bases and the J segment 3 bases; nucleotides outside the gene matches: 4.

This sequence joins TRBV5-6 and TRBJ1-3; no clear D gene. Germline V gives CDR1 SGHDT, CDR2 YYEEEE. The V end was cut by 0 bases, the J end by 6 bases, with 4 bases between. This CDR3 spans 12 amino acids. The CDR3 DNA follows: TGTGCCAGCAGCTTGGGGGTAAACACCATATATTTT. Protein sequence: CASSLGVNTIYF.

The chain recombines TRBV5-4 with TRBJ1-2, with TRBD1 as a possible D gene (6 bases). Trimming stripped 2 bases from V and 1 base from J, with 9 bases between. Germline-derived CDR1 and CDR2 are SGHNT and YYREEE (reference sequence). CDR3 size: 14 residues. CDR3 region: CASSFRTDNYGYTF. CDR3 in DNA: TGTGCCAGCAGCTTCCGGACAGATAACTATGGCTACACCTTC. Using reference TRBV5-4 and TRBJ1-2 for the parts outside the CDR3, the full variable domain is ETGVTQSPTHLIKTRGQQVTLRCSSQSGHNTVSWYQQALGQGPQFIFQYYREEENGRGNFPPRFSGLQFPNYSSELNVNALELDDSALYLCASSFRTDNYGYTFGSGTRLTVV.

This clone was recorded a few times. The chain has TRBV30 and TRBJ2-5; D is unclear. The CDR3 consists of 16 residues. CDR1 is GTSNPN, CDR2 SVGIG, per germline (reference sequence). V lost 1 base, J lost 2 bases, and 17 bases lay in between. Written as DNA, the CDR3 is TGTGCCTGGAGTGCCAGACCCTGGGCCGATCAAGAGACCCAGTACTTC. Amino acid sequence: CAWSARPWADQETQYF.

V usage is TRBV7-3 and J usage is TRBJ2-6; D gene uncertain. CDR1 is SGHTA, CDR2 FQGTGA, per germline. V lost 5 bases and J lost 0, with 14 bases in between. The CDR3 consists of 17 residues. The CDR3 region has the DNA TGTGCCAGCAGCCCCCGGCCTCGTAACTCTGGGGCCAACGTCCTGACTTTC. Encoded protein: CASSPRPRNSGANVLTF. The full variable domain, rest sourced from reference TRBV7-3 and TRBJ2-6, is GAGVSQTPSNKVTEKGKYVELRCDPISGHTALYWYRQSLGQGPEFLIYFQGTGAADDSGLPNDRFFAVRPEGSVSTLKIQRTERGDSAVYLCASSPRPRNSGANVLTFGAGSRLTVL.

This chain connects TRBV27 to TRBJ2-1; TRBD1 aligns across 7 bases. Germline trimming cut 7 bases from V and 0 bases from J; bases unmatched to any gene: 9. This CDR3 has 16 amino acids. In germline, CDR1 is MNHEY, CDR2 SMNVEV (reference sequence). The CDR3 DNA follows: TGTGCCAGCAATACTCACAGGGGAAGCTCCTACAATGAGCAGTTCTTC. Its translation: CASNTHRGSSYNEQFF.

The V gene is TRBV7-3, the J gene TRBJ2-5, with D perhaps TRBD2 (6 bases). Deletions cut 5 bases from V and 7 bases from J, with 11 bases between. Germline CDR1 SGHTA, CDR2 FQGTGA. The CDR3 sequence is 12 residues long. The CDR3 region has the DNA TGTGCCAGCAGCCCTGGGGGAGGGACCCAGTACTTC. Translated: CASSPGGGTQYF.

V usage is TRBV18 and J usage is TRBJ1-4; 7 nucleotides align to TRBD1. The CDR3 sequence is 14 residues long. Germline loops: CDR1 KGHSH, CDR2 LQKENI. The junction had 3 bases not matched to a gene; V was cut back by 3 bases and J by 5 bases. CDR3 sequence: CASSPDRRNEKLFF. The CDR3 DNA follows: TGTGCCAGCTCACCGGACAGGAGAAATGAAAAACTGTTTTTT.

This clone was observed a single time. V is TRBV2 and J is TRBJ1-1, with D tentatively TRBD1 (5 bases). This CDR3 contains 14 residues. Germline assignment: CDR1 SNHLY and CDR2 FYNNEI. Trimming took off 2 bases at V and 0 bases at J, with 7 bases between the two ends. The DNA of the CDR3 is TGTGCCAGCAGTGAAAGGGGTCTGAACACTGAAGCTTTCTTT. This sequence encodes CASSERGLNTEAFF.

The chain employs TRBV6-5 and TRBJ2-7, with 7 bases aligning to TRBD1. The CDR3 is 15 amino acids. The ends lost 6 bases at V and 3 bases at J; junction bases unmatched: 11. CDR1 MNHEY and CDR2 SVGAGI come from the germline V gene. The CDR3 DNA reads as TGTGCCAGCAGCCTCAGTCCGGGACAGCTCTACGAGCAGTACTTC. The encoded protein is CASSLSPGQLYEQYF.

The V gene is TRBV5-1, the J gene TRBJ2-5, with a possible D match to TRBD1 (5 bases). The CDR3 loop spans 16 amino acids. V was cut by 4 bases and J by 0 bases, with 16 bases left in between. Germline V CDR1 and CDR2: SGHRS, YFSETQ. CDR3 DNA sequence: TGCGCCAGCAGCACCCGCCCCAGGGCGTACCAAGAGACCCAGTACTTC. It is translated as CASSTRPRAYQETQYF.

The chain combines TRBV24-1 with TRBJ2-3; D unclear. Looked up from germline, CDR1 is KGHDR and CDR2 is SFDVKD. The V end was cut by 10 bases, the J end by 8 bases, with 12 bases between. This CDR3 has 11 residues. CDR3: CATGESRTQYF. The CDR3 DNA is TGTGCCACTGGAGAGAGTCGTACGCAGTATTTT.

This rearrangement joins TRBV5-1 to TRBJ2-7, with TRBD1 matching 8 bases. CDR1 is SGHRS, CDR2 YFSETQ, per germline. The junction had 3 bases not matched to a gene; V was cut back by 2 bases and J by 2 bases. The CDR3 loop spans 14 amino acids. CDR3 DNA sequence: TGCGCCAGCAGCTTACGGACAGGGCCCTACGAGCAGTACTTC. Translation: CASSLRTGPYEQYF.